The sequence of this TCR beta chain was determined in a study of blood T cell repertoires in COVID-19. Study as a whole: Sources were T cells, B-cell-depleted T cells, or PBMCs; the material itself was cDNA or gDNA.

In the original analysis: The assay estimated nucleated cells by amplifying reference gene primers. Method: immunoSEQ multiplex PCR; TCRdb's copy keeps in-frame clones and lacks some. V and J calls plus clone size are reproduced from that table; the DNA served to infer D and trimming. Counted here are 200,000 or so clones, under 90% occurring once; the ten biggest clones make up roughly 14%. The V end was cut by 4 bases, the J end by 0 bases, with 18 bases between. Germline-derived CDR1 and CDR2 are SEHNR and FQNEAQ (reference sequence). CDR3 length: 17 residues. The specimen sequenced was peripheral blood. This TCR came from a man aged 25 to 40 with active or convalescent COVID-19. This rearrangement joins TRBV7-9 to TRBJ1-1; TRBD1 might be the D (5 bases). The CDR3 loop reads CASSSPSYRTMNTEAFF. CDR3 nucleotide sequence: TGTGCCAGCAGCTCGCCCTCTTACAGGACTATGAACACTGAAGCTTTCTTT.